Sequencing of this TCR beta chain was carried out in a study of shared clonotypes between healthy human individuals. TCRdb keeps only in-frame clones here, not all; method: immunoSEQ multiplex PCR. The data contain fewer than 3 million clones, about 90% of them singletons. The receptor was derived from a young man in good health. Some clones in this sample may be carry-over from other donors' samples. The sequenced sample was naive CD4+ T cells from PBMCs. Specified subset: CD45RA+ positively selected.

DNA for the CDR3: TGTGCCAGCGAACAGGGGGCTAATCAGCCCCAGCATTTT. Its translation is CASEQGANQPQHF. The chain couples TRBV2 to TRBJ1-5, with TRBD1 matching over 9 bases. Germline assignment: CDR1 SNHLY and CDR2 FYNNEI. The CDR3 runs 13 residues. V lost 8 bases and J lost 4; bases outside the gene matches: 3.